Below, one T cell receptor (beta chain) is given with its context. Original methodology: Amplification of reference gene primers was used by the study to estimate nucleated cell counts. Some clones are missing from TCRdb's copy, which holds only in-frame ones; the method was immunoSEQ multiplex PCR. V, J and clone size reflect that table, while D and trimming were determined from the DNA. The sample has some 200,000 clones, around nine tenths seen once; the top ten hold around 12%. A Seattle source enrolled patients during active infection and followed them longitudinally. This specimen belongs to a study of blood T cell repertoires in COVID-19. Study-level information: Samples taken during acute and convalescent COVID-19 were collected in the United States, Italy and Spain. Nucleic acid was either cDNA or gDNA, and it came from T cells, B-cell-depleted T cells, or PBMCs.

The source of this sequence is a woman in her sixties or seventies with COVID-19, enrolled during active disease. Sequenced sample: peripheral blood.

CDR3 protein: CASRDPRTSGRWSGAGNEQFF. Here the CDR3 DNA reads TGTGCCAGCAGGGACCCAAGGACTAGCGGGAGGTGGTCCGGGGCGGGCAATGAGCAGTTCTTC. J is TRBJ2-1 and V is TRBV2; 14 bases are a match to TRBD2. The CDR3 has 21 amino acids. The V gene's germline CDR1 is SNHLY and CDR2 FYNNEI. The junction had 22 bases not matched to a gene; V was cut back by 6 bases and J by 6 bases.